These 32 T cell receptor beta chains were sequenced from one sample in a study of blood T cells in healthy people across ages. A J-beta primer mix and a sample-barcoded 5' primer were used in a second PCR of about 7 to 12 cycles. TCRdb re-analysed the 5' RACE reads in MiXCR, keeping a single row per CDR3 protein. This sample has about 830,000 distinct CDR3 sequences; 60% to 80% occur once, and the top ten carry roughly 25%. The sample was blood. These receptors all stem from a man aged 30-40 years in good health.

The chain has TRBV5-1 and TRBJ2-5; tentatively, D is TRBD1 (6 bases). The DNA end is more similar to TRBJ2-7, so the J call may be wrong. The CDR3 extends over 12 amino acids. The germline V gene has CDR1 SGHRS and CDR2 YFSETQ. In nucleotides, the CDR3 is TGCGCCAGCAAGAAGGGGGATGGCGAGCAGTACTTC. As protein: CASKKGDGEQYF.

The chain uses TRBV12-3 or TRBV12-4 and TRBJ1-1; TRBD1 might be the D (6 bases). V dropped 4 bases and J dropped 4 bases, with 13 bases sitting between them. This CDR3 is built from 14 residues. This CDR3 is CASSYGGASTEAFF. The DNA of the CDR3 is TGTGCCAGCAGTTACGGGGGGGCGAGCACTGAAGCTTTCTTT.

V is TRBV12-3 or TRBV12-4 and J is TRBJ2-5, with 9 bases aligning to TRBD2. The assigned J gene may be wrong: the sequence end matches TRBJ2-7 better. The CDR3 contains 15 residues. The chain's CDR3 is CASSLGSLAGFEQYF. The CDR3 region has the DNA TGTGCCAGCAGTTTAGGCAGTCTAGCGGGATTCGAGCAGTACTTC.

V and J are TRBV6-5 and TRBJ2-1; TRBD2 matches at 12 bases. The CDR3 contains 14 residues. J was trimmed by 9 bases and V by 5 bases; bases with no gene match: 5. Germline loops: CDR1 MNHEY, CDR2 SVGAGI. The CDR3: CASSLGLAGTEQFF. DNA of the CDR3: TGTGCCAGCAGTCTTGGACTAGCGGGGACTGAGCAGTTCTTC.

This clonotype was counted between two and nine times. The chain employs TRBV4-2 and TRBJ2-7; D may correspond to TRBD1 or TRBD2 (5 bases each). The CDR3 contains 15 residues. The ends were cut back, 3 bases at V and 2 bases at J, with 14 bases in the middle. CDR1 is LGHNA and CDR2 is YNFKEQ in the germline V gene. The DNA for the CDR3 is TGTGCCAGCAGCCACCCGGGGCGGCTAACCTACGAGCAGTACTTC. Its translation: CASSHPGRLTYEQYF.

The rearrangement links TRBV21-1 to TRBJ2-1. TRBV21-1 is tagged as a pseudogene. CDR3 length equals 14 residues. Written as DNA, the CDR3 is TGTGCCAGCAACCCCGAGCTGGTTCACAATGAGCAGTTCTTC. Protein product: CASNPELVHNEQFF.

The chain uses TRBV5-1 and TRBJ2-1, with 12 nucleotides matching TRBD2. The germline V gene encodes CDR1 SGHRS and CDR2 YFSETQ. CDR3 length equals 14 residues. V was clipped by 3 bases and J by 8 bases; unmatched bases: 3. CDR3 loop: CASSSTSGGHEQFF. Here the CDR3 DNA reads TGCGCCAGCAGCTCGACTAGCGGGGGTCATGAGCAGTTCTTC.

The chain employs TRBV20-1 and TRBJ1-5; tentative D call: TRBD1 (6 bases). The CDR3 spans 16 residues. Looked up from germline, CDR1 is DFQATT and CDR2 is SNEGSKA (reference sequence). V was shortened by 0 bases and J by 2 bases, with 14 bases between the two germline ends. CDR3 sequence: CSARDGAGVGNQPQHF. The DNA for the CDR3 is TGCAGTGCTAGAGATGGGGCAGGGGTCGGCAATCAGCCCCAGCATTTT.

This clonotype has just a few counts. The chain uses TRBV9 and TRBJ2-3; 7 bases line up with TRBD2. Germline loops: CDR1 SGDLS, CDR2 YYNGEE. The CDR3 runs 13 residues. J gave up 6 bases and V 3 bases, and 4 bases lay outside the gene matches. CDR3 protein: CASSETSLDTQYF. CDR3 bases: TGTGCCAGCAGCGAGACTAGCTTGGATACGCAGTATTTT.

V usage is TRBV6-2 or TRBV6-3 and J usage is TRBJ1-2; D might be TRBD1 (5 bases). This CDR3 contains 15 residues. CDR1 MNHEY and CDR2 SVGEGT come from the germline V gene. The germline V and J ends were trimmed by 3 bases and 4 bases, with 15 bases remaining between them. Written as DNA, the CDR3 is TGTGCCAGCAGTTATGCAATGGACACGGCCTATGGCTACACCTTC. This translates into CASSYAMDTAYGYTF.

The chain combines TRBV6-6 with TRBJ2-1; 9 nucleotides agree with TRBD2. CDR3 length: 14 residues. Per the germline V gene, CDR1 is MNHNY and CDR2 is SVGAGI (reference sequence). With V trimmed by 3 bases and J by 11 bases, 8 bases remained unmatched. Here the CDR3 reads CASSYSPGTSKQFF. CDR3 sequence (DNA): TGTGCCAGCAGTTATTCTCCGGGGACTAGCAAGCAGTTCTTC.

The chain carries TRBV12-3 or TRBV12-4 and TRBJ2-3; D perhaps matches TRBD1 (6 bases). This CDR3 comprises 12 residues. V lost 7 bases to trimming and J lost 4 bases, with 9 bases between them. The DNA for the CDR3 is TGTGCCAGCACAGGGGAGTCAGATACGCAGTATTTT. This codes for CASTGESDTQYF.

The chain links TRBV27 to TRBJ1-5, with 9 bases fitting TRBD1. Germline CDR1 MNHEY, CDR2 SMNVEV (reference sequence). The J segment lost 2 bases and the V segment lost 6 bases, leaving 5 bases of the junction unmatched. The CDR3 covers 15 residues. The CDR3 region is CASSYRGLRNQPQHF. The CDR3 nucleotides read TGTGCCAGCAGCTACAGGGGGCTTCGCAATCAGCCCCAGCATTTT.

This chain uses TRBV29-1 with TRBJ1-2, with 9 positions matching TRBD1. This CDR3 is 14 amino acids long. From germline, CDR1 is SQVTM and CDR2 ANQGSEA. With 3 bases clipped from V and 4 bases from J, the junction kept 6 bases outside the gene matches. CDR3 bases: TGCAGCGTTGATCCCGGACAGGGGAGCTATGGCTACACCTTC. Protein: CSVDPGQGSYGYTF.

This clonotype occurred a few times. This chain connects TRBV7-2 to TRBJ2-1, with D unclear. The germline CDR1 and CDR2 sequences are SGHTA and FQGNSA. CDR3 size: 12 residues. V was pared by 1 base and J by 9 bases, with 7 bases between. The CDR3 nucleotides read TGTGCCAGCAGCTTAGAAGGGATTGAGCAGTTCTTC. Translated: CASSLEGIEQFF.

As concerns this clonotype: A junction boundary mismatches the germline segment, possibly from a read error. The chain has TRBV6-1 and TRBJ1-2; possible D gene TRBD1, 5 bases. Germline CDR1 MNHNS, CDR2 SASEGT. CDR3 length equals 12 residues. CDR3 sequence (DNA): TGTGTCAGCAGTGAGACAGACTATGGCTACACCTTC. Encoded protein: CVSSETDYGYTF.

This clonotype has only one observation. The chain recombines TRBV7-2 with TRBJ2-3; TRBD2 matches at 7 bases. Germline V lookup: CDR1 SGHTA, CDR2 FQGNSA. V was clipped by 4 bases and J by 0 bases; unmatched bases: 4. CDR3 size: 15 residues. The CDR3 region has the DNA TGTGCCAGCAGCTCCCGGGGGGATAGCACAGATACGCAGTATTTT. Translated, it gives CASSSRGDSTDTQYF.

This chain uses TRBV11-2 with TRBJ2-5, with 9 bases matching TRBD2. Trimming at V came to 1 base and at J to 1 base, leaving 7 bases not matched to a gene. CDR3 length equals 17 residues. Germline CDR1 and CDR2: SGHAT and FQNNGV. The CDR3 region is CASSLGVSGGLQETQYF. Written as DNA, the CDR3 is TGTGCCAGCAGCTTAGGTGTTAGCGGGGGACTCCAAGAGACCCAGTACTTC.

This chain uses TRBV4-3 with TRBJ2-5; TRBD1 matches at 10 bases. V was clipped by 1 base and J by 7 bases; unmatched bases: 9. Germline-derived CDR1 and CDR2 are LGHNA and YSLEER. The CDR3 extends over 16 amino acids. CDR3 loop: CASSQGQGAVGGTQYF. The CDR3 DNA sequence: TGCGCCAGCAGCCAAGGACAGGGGGCCGTTGGTGGGACCCAGTACTTC.

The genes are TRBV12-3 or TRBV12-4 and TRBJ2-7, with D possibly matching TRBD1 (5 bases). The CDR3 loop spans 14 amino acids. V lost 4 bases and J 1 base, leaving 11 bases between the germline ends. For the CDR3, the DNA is TGTGCCAGCAGTTCTTTGACAGAGTCCTACGAGCAGTACTTC. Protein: CASSSLTESYEQYF.

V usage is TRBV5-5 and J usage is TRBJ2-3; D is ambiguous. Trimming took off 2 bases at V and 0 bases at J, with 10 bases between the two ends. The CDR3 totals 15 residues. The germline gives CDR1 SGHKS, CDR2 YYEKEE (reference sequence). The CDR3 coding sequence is TGTGCCAGCAGCTTTCCCGGAAAAAGCACAGATACGCAGTATTTT. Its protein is CASSFPGKSTDTQYF.

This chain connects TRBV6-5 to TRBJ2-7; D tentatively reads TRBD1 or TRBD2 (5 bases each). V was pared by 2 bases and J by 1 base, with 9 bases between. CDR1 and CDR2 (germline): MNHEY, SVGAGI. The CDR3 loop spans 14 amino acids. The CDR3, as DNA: TGTGCCAGCAGTTACGGGGACGGATCCTACGAGCAGTACTTC. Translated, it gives CASSYGDGSYEQYF.

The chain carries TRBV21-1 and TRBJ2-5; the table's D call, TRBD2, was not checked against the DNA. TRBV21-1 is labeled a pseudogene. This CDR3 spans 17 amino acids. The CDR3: CASSKVLRADVEETQYF. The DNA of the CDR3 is TGTGCCAGCAGCAAAGTCCTCAGGGCCGATGTCGAAGAGACCCAGTACTTC.

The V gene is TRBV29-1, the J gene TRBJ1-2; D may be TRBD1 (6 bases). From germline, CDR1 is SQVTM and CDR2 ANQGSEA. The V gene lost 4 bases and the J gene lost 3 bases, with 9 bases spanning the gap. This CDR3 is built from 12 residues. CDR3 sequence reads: CSVAGGDYGYTF. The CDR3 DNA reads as TGCAGCGTTGCGGGGGGCGACTATGGCTACACCTTC.

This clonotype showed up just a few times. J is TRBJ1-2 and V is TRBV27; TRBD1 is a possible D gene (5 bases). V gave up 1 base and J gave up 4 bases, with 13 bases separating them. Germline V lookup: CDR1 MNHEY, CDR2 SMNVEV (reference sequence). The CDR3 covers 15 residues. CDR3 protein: CASSLLGDRGYGYTF. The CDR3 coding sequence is TGTGCCAGCAGTTTATTGGGGGACCGGGGCTATGGCTACACCTTC.

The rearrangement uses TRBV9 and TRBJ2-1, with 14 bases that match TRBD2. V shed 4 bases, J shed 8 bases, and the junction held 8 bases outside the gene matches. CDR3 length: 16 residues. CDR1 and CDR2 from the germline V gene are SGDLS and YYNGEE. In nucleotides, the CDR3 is TGTGCCAGCAGCTCCCCCGGGACTAGCGGGGGAGATGAGCAGTTCTTC. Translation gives CASSSPGTSGGDEQFF.

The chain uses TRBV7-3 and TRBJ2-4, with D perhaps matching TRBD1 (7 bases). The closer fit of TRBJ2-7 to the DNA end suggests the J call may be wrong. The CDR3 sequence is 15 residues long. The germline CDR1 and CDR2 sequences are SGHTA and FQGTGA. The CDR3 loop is CASSFGGTASYEQYF. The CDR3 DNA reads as TGTGCCAGCAGCTTCGGCGGGACAGCCTCCTACGAGCAGTACTTC.

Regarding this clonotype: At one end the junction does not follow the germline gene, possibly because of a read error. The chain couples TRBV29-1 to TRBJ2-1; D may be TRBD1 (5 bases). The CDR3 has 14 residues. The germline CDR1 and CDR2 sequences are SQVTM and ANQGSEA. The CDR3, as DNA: TGCAGCGTTGAACGTAAGGGGATATGGAATGAGCAGTTATTC. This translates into CSVERKGIWNEQLF.

In DNA, the CDR3 is TGTGCCACGAGACAGGGAGACCGAACAAATCAGCCCCAGCATTTT. Protein product: CATRQGDRTNQPQHF. V usage is TRBV24-1 and J usage is TRBJ1-5, with 7 bases lining up with TRBD1. The germline CDR1 and CDR2 sequences are KGHDR and SFDVKD. This CDR3 region has 15 residues. The trim removed 10 bases at V and 4 bases at J, leaving 12 bases unmatched.

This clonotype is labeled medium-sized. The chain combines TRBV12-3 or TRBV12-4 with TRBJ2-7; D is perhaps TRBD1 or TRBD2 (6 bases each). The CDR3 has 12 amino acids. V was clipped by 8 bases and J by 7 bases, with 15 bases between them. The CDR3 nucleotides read TGTGCCAGCGAGGGGGGCCCGAGGGAGCAGTACTTC. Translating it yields CASEGGPREQYF.

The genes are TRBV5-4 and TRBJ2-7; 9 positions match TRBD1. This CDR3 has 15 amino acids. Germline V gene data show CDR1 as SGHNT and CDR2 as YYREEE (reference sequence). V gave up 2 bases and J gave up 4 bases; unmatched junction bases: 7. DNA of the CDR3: TGTGCCAGCAGCTTTATACAGGGGGCGCGGTACGAGCAGTACTTC. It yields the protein CASSFIQGARYEQYF.

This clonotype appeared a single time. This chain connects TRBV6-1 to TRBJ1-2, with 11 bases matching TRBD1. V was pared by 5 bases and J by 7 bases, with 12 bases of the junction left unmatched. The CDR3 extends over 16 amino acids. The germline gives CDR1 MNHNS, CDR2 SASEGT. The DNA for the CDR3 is TGTGCCAGCAGTTCTAATACCGGGACAGGGGGAATTGGCTACACCTTC. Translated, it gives CASSSNTGTGGIGYTF.